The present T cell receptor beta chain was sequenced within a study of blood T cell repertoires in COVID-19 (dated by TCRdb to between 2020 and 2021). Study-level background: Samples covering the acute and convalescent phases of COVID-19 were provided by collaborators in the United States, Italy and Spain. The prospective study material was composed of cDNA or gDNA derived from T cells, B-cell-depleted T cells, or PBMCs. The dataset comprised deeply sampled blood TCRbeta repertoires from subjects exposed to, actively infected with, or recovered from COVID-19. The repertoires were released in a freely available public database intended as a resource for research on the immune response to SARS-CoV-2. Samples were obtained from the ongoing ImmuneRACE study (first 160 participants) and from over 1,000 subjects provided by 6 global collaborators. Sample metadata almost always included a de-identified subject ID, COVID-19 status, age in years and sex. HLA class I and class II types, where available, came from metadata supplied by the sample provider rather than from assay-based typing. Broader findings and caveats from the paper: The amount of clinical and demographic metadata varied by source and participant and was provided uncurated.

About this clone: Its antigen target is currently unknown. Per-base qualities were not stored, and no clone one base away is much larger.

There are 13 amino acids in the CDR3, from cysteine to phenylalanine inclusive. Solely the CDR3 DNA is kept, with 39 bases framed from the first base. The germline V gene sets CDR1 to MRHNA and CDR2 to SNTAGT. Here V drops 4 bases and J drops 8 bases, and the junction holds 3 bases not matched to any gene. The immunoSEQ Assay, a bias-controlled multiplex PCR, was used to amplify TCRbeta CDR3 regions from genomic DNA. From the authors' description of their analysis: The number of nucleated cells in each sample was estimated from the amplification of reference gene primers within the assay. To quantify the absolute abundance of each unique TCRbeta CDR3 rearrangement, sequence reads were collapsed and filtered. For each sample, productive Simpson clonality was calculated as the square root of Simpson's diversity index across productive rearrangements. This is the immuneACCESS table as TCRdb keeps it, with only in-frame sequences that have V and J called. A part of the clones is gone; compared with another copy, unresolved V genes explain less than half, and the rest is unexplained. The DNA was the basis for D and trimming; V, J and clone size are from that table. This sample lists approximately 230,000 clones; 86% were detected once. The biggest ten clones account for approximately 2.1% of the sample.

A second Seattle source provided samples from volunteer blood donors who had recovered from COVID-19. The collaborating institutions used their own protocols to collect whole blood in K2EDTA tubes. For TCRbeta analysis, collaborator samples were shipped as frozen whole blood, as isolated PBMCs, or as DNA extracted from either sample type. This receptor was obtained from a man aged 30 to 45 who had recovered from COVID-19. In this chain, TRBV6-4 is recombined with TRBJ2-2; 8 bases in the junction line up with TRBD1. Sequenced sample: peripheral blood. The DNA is TGTGCCAGCAGTGTGACAGGGGAAGGGGAGCTGTTTTTT. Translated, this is CASSVTGEGELFF.